The 27 T cell receptor beta chains in this list originate from one sample, sequenced in a study of beta chain features in type 1 diabetes (dated by TCRdb to 2016 to 2019). These receptors have no identified antigens. Receptor amplification or capture employed the immunoSEQ multiplex PCR assay. The High Capacity cDNA Reverse Transcription Kit was used to reverse transcribe all of the isolated RNA, meaning that expressed TCRB transcripts were what got sequenced. The table was pulled from immuneACCESS by TCRdb, which kept in-frame rearrangements only. Such tables lose some clones; where checked, under half of the loss comes from unresolved V genes, and the rest has no known cause. The sample data list roughly 290,000 clones, and 15% of these were observed just once. The ten top clones hold less than 0.02% of the sample. Study-wide conclusions, independent of this receptor: Type 1 diabetes patients showed a moderate but significant shortening of TCRB CDR3 length in all four CD4+ subsets.

The sequencing sample was made of naive CD4+ T cells from blood. This sample's cell subset or site label indicates: true naive CD4+ T cells. Source of these receptors: a man aged 18-30 years with type 1 diabetes.

The chain is built from TRBV5-6 and TRBJ2-7, with TRBD2 identical over 8 bases. Trimming took 1 base from V and 7 from J; bases not matched to a gene: 10. Germline CDR1 is SGHDT and CDR2 is YYEEEE. The CDR3 covers 15 residues. This CDR3 reads CASSLLGGASGEQYF. CDR3 sequence (DNA): TGTGCCAGCAGCTTGCTCGGGGGGGCTTCGGGGGAGCAGTACTTC.

V gene TRBV7-9 combines with J gene TRBJ1-2; no definite D call. V was clipped by 1 base and J by 0 bases, with 6 bases between them. This CDR3 contains 14 residues. Germline-derived CDR1 and CDR2 are SEHNR and FQNEAQ (reference sequence). The CDR3 reads CASSLDRANYGYTF. CDR3 in DNA: TGTGCCAGCAGCTTAGACAGAGCTAACTATGGCTACACCTTC.

The chain combines TRBV6-5 with TRBJ2-2; 11 bases align to TRBD1. The CDR3 extends over 14 amino acids. Germline CDR1 is MNHEY and CDR2 is SVGAGI. The J segment lost 6 bases and the V segment lost 6 bases, leaving 3 bases of the junction unmatched. The CDR3 coding sequence is TGTGCCAGCAGGGGACAGGGGGGTGCCGGGGAGCTGTTTTTT. Translated: CASRGQGGAGELFF.

This clone was found a few times. This chain connects TRBV7-9 to TRBJ1-2; TRBD1 matches at 8 bases. V dropped 4 bases and J dropped 4; count of bases not matched to a gene: 5. Germline CDR1 reads SEHNR; CDR2 reads FQNEAQ (reference sequence). There are 14 residues in the CDR3. CDR3 sequence (DNA): TGTGCCAGCAGCTCTGGACAGGGAGGCTATGGCTACACCTTC. Translating it yields CASSSGQGGYGYTF.

This clone was seen only a few times. This chain joins TRBV28 and TRBJ2-4; weak D call: TRBD1 (6 bases). Germline V gene sequence: CDR1 MDHEN, CDR2 SYDVKM. The CDR3 is 15 amino acids. Trimming pared 1 base from V and 10 bases from J, leaving 17 bases between. CDR3 bases: TGTGCCAGCAGTTTATCAGGGGTTGCCAAAAGTATTCAGTACTTC. Amino acids: CASSLSGVAKSIQYF.

This clone has a handful of counts. This chain links TRBV29-1 with TRBJ1-1; D is unresolved. Trimming took 1 base from V and 7 from J, leaving 16 bases between them. The germline V gene encodes CDR1 SQVTM and CDR2 ANQGSEA. This CDR3 comprises 14 residues. This CDR3 reads CSVEVGGRSREAFF. In DNA, the CDR3 is TGCAGCGTTGAAGTAGGAGGCAGGAGCCGTGAAGCTTTCTTT.

This clone showed up just a few times. CDR3 region: CASSPGLAYTDTQYF. Here the CDR3 DNA reads TGTGCCAGCAGCCCGGGACTAGCGTACACAGATACGCAGTATTTT. The V gene is TRBV7-2, the J gene TRBJ2-3, with 10 bases aligning to TRBD2. Germline V gene data show CDR1 as SGHTA and CDR2 as FQGNSA. V shed 5 bases, J shed 2 bases, and the junction held 4 bases outside the gene matches. The CDR3 runs 15 residues.

This clone has a handful of counts. The chain links TRBV10-3 to TRBJ2-2; no reliable D call. V dropped 2 bases and J dropped 5 bases, with 9 bases sitting between them. Germline-derived CDR1 and CDR2 are ENHRY and SYGVKD. The CDR3 has 14 amino acids. This CDR3 reads CAISEQSGTGELFF. The CDR3 DNA is TGTGCCATCAGTGAGCAATCAGGAACCGGGGAGCTGTTTTTT.

V and J are TRBV10-3 and TRBJ2-5, with D maybe TRBD2 (6 bases). V lost 2 bases, J lost 3 bases, and 7 bases lay in between. Germline V gene data show CDR1 as ENHRY and CDR2 as SYGVKD. The CDR3 loop spans 13 amino acids. The DNA of the CDR3 is TGTGCCATCAGTGAGGGGGGGAAAGAGACCCAGTACTTC. Protein: CAISEGGKETQYF.

The chain joins TRBV6-6 to TRBJ1-2, with no clear D. The CDR3 consists of 14 residues. Germline CDR1 MNHNY, CDR2 SVGAGI (reference sequence). Trimming removed 2 bases at V and 5 bases at J, with 12 bases between. The CDR3 bases are TGTGCCAGCAGTTACAAGGGAGCGGAATATGGCTACACCTTC. Residues: CASSYKGAEYGYTF.

This clone appeared a few times. This chain connects TRBV7-9 to TRBJ1-1; 9 bases match TRBD1. V lost 5 bases, J lost 9 bases, and 7 bases stayed unmatched. This CDR3 has 13 amino acids. The germline V gene encodes CDR1 SEHNR and CDR2 FQNEAQ (reference sequence). The CDR3 sequence: CASSGTGNVQAFF. The CDR3 region has the DNA TGTGCCAGCAGCGGGACAGGGAATGTTCAAGCTTTCTTT. Together with reference TRBV7-9 and TRBJ1-1, the CDR3 gives the full variable domain: DTGVSQNPRHKITKRGQNVTFRCDPISEHNRLYWYRQTLGQGPEFLTYFQNEAQLEKSRLLSDRFSAERPKGSFSTLEIQRTEQGDSAMYLCASSGTGNVQAFFGQGTRLTVV.

V and J are TRBV7-9 and TRBJ2-3; the D gene is possibly TRBD2 (5 bases). In germline, CDR1 is SEHNR, CDR2 FQNEAQ (reference sequence). This CDR3 is built from 16 residues. Trimming took 4 bases from V and 6 from J, leaving 20 bases between them. The CDR3 here is CASSSWQTMEADTQYF. The CDR3 DNA reads TGTGCCAGCAGCTCCTGGCAGACTATGGAGGCGGATACGCAGTATTTT.

This clone was observed a few times. The chain recombines TRBV11-2 with TRBJ2-1; D call uncertain. CDR1 is SGHAT, CDR2 FQNNGV, per germline. The CDR3 runs to 15 residues. The V gene lost 2 bases and the J gene lost 0 bases, with 8 bases spanning the gap. Here the CDR3 reads CASSLSTGSYNEQFF. CDR3 DNA: TGTGCCAGCAGCTTATCCACTGGCTCCTACAATGAGCAGTTCTTC.

This clone was found a few times. CDR3 in DNA: TGTGCCAGTAGTATGGAGACCCGAGGCTATGGCTACACCTTC. This translates into CASSMETRGYGYTF. The genes are TRBV19 and TRBJ1-2; D is unresolved. The germline V and J ends were trimmed by 3 bases and 4 bases, with 12 bases remaining between them. CDR3 length: 14 residues. Germline lookup yields CDR1 LNHDA and CDR2 SQIVND (reference sequence).

This chain links TRBV9 with TRBJ2-1, with D uncertain. CDR1 and CDR2 (germline): SGDLS, YYNGEE. The CDR3 is 13 amino acids. V was clipped by 4 bases and J by 6 bases, with 11 bases between them. CDR3 protein: CASSPQTLNEQFF. The CDR3 DNA reads TGTGCCAGCAGCCCACAGACACTCAATGAGCAGTTCTTC.

The chain combines TRBV18 with TRBJ1-2, with TRBD1 matching 8 bases. Germline V lookup: CDR1 KGHSH, CDR2 LQKENI. Losses at the gene ends were 3 bases for V and 8 bases for J; bases not matched to a gene: 17. The CDR3 consists of 17 residues. CDR3 amino acids: CASSPRTRTGPSQGYTF. In DNA form, the CDR3 reads TGTGCCAGCTCACCCCGAACTCGGACAGGGCCGTCCCAGGGCTACACCTTC.

There are a few counts of this clone. Here the CDR3 reads CASSGRQGGIYNEQFF. DNA of the CDR3: TGTGCCAGCAGCGGTCGACAGGGGGGAATCTACAATGAGCAGTTCTTC. This chain links TRBV7-9 with TRBJ2-1; 9 bases are shared with TRBD1. The CDR3 is made up of 16 amino acids. The trim removed 5 bases at V and 3 bases at J, leaving 8 bases unmatched. Germline CDR1 reads SEHNR; CDR2 reads FQNEAQ (reference sequence).

This clone showed up just a few times. This chain joins TRBV18 and TRBJ2-1; 12 bases are shared with TRBD2. There are 16 residues in the CDR3. In germline, CDR1 is KGHSH, CDR2 LQKENI. Trimming at V came to 4 bases and at J to 9 bases, leaving 10 bases not matched to a gene. The CDR3 nucleotides read TGTGCCAGCTCACTTGGACTAGCGGGGACCTACGGTGAGCAGTTCTTC. Encoded protein: CASSLGLAGTYGEQFF.

V and J are TRBV5-1 and TRBJ2-1; 11 bases align to TRBD1. The V gene's germline CDR1 is SGHRS and CDR2 YFSETQ. CDR3 length: 18 residues. V trimming: 4 bases; J trimming: 0 bases; junction bases outside the gene matches: 9. This CDR3 reads CASSPNGQGAGSYNEQFF. The CDR3 nucleotides are TGCGCCAGCAGCCCGAACGGACAGGGGGCGGGCTCCTACAATGAGCAGTTCTTC.

The table lists this clone with a few counts. The rearrangement joins TRBV5-4 to TRBJ2-1; 10 positions agree with TRBD1. V shed 1 base and J 7 bases; nucleotides not matched to a gene: 17. The germline V gene encodes CDR1 SGHNT and CDR2 YYREEE (reference sequence). The CDR3 is made up of 19 amino acids. CDR3 sequence: CASSLMRNEDRGRWNEQFF. CDR3 nucleotides: TGTGCCAGCAGCTTGATGAGGAATGAAGACAGGGGGCGGTGGAATGAGCAGTTCTTC.

The V and J genes are TRBV2 and TRBJ2-1; perhaps TRBD2 as D (6 bases). Deletions cut 7 bases from V and 8 bases from J, with 15 bases between. This CDR3 comprises 13 residues. Germline-derived CDR1 and CDR2 are SNHLY and FYNNEI. CDR3 coding DNA: TGTGCCAGCATTCGCGGGGCCGGGGATGAGCAGTTCTTC. Residues: CASIRGAGDEQFF.

This clone was counted only a few times. The chain uses TRBV11-2 and TRBJ2-1, with TRBD2 identical over 11 bases. Per the germline V gene, CDR1 is SGHAT and CDR2 is FQNNGV. CDR3 length equals 13 residues. V shed 8 bases, J shed 7 bases, and the junction held 4 bases outside the gene matches. The CDR3: CASCLAGGNEQFF. The CDR3 DNA sequence: TGTGCCAGCTGTCTAGCGGGGGGAAATGAGCAGTTCTTC.

This clone has a handful of counts. Here the CDR3 reads CASMRNNEKLFF. The CDR3 DNA is TGTGCCAGCATGCGGAATAATGAAAAACTGTTTTTT. This chain uses TRBV6-5 with TRBJ1-4; D not resolved. The length of the CDR3 is 12 residues. Trimming stripped 7 bases from V and 4 bases from J, with 7 bases between. Germline V lookup: CDR1 MNHEY, CDR2 SVGAGI.

The chain is built from TRBV11-2 and TRBJ2-7, with 7 positions matching TRBD1. Germline CDR1 SGHAT, CDR2 FQNNGV. The CDR3 is 15 amino acids. Losses at the gene ends were 5 bases for V and 2 bases for J; bases not matched to a gene: 9. The CDR3: CASSPFLDRAYEQYF. In DNA form, the CDR3 reads TGTGCCAGCAGCCCCTTCCTAGACAGGGCCTACGAGCAGTACTTC. Full variable domain (outside the CDR3, taken from reference TRBV11-2 and TRBJ2-7): EAGVAQSPRYKIIEKRQSVAFWCNPISGHATLYWYQQILGQGPKLLIQFQNNGVVDDSQLPKDRFSAERLKGVDSTLKIQPAKLEDSAVYLCASSPFLDRAYEQYFGPGTRLTVT.

V usage is TRBV11-2 and J usage is TRBJ2-5, with 9 bases lining up with TRBD1. V gave up 5 bases and J gave up 6 bases; unmatched junction bases: 7. In germline, CDR1 is SGHAT, CDR2 FQNNGV. The CDR3 is made up of 14 amino acids. The CDR3 loop reads CASSLTGGAKTQYF. CDR3 DNA: TGTGCCAGCAGCCTAACAGGGGGCGCGAAGACCCAGTACTTC.

This clone was seen a handful of times. V usage is TRBV2 and J usage is TRBJ2-7; 8 nucleotides match TRBD2. The CDR3 runs 13 residues. With V trimmed by 8 bases and J by 6 bases, 9 bases remained unmatched. Looked up from germline, CDR1 is SNHLY and CDR2 is FYNNEI. CDR3 in amino acids: CASVNSGEVEQYF. The CDR3 nucleotides are TGTGCCAGCGTCAATAGCGGGGAGGTCGAGCAGTACTTC.

The rearrangement uses TRBV7-9 and TRBJ2-2; TRBD2 is a possible D gene (6 bases). This CDR3 is built from 15 residues. Trimming cost V 2 bases and J 4 bases, with 11 bases left between them. CDR1 and CDR2 (germline): SEHNR, FQNEAQ (reference sequence). Here the CDR3 reads CASSLSRDSTGELFF. CDR3 in DNA: TGTGCCAGCAGCTTATCACGGGACTCCACCGGGGAGCTGTTTTTT.